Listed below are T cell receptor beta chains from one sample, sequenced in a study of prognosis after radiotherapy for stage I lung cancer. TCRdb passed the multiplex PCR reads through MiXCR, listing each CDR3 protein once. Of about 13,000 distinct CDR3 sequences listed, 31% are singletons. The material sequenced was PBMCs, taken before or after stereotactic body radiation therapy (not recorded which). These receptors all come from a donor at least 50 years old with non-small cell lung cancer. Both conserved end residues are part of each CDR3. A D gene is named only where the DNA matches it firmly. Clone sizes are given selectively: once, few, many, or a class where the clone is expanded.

TGTGCCAGCAGAAGACAGTTGTCCGGGGAGCTGTTTTTT CASRRQLSGELFF TRBV7-3 NA TRBJ2-2 NA
TGTGCCAGCTTAGAAGGACTAGCGGGAGGCTACGAGCAGTACTTC CASLEGLAGGYEQYF TRBV11-2 TRBD2 TRBJ2-7 NA
TGTGCCAGTAGTATTTGGACTAGCGGGAGGACAGATACGCAGTATTTT CASSIWTSGRTDTQYF TRBV19 TRBD2 TRBJ2-3 many
TGTGCCACCGACCACACCCCTGGGGCCAGCGTTCTGACTTTC CATDHTPGASVLTF TRBV28 NA TRBJ2-6 NA
TGCGCCAGCAGCTTGTATGGTATAGCGGGAGACATCAATGAGCAGTTCTTC CASSLYGIAGDINEQFF TRBV5-1 TRBD2 TRBJ2-1 many
TGCGCCAGCAGCCAAGATCCCTCCTCGACACTCTATGGCTACACCTTC CASSQDPSSTLYGYTF TRBV4-1 NA TRBJ1-2 medium-sized
TGTGCCAGCAGTCAAATACCACCGGGACTAGCGTCCGGGGAGCTGTTTTTT CASSQIPPGLASGELFF TRBV11-2 TRBD2 TRBJ2-2 medium-sized
TGTGCCAGCAGTTTCGCAGACAGGGGACACTATGGCTACACCTTC CASSFADRGHYGYTF TRBV5-6 TRBD1 TRBJ1-2 NA
TGTGCCAGCAGCCAAGAGCACAGGGGGAATGGCTACACCTTC CASSQEHRGNGYTF TRBV3-1 TRBD1 TRBJ1-2 many
TGCAGTGCTAGGGAACATTTATCCGCCAGCACAGATACGCAGTATTTT CSAREHLSASTDTQYF TRBV20-1 NA TRBJ2-3 medium-sized
TGTGCCAGCAGTTACGTCGGTTTCGTACCTAACGAGCAGTACTTC CASSYVGFVPNEQYF TRBV6-2/TRBV6-3 NA TRBJ2-7 NA
TGCATCGCCGGTACTAGCTGGGGGCCAGATACGCAGTATTTT CIAGTSWGPDTQYF TRBV29-1 NA TRBJ2-3 NA
TGCAGCGTTGAACCGTTCCAGGGGATTGAGACCCAGTACTTC CSVEPFQGIETQYF TRBV29-1 NA TRBJ2-5 many
TGTGCCACCAATGGCGCGCTAGCGAACGTATTGTACGAGCAGTACTTC CATNGALANVLYEQYF TRBV6-1 NA TRBJ2-7 once
TGTGCCAGCAGTTACACCGGCAGGGCTGAAGCTTTCTTT CASSYTGRAEAFF TRBV6-2/TRBV6-3 NA TRBJ1-1 many
TGTGCCAGCAGATCGTACAGGGTCCCATTCTACGAGCAGTACTTC CASRSYRVPFYEQYF TRBV6-4 NA TRBJ2-7 many
TGTGCCAGCAGGGAGCGGGAGGGTTCCACTGAGCAGTTCTTC CASREREGSTEQFF TRBV6-2/TRBV6-3 TRBD2 TRBJ2-1 medium-sized
TGTGCCAGCAGCTTAGCTTCAGGGGGCGCGGGGTACGAGCAGTACTTC CASSLASGGAGYEQYF TRBV7-2 TRBD1 TRBJ2-7 medium-sized
TGTGCCAGCAGTCCCGGACTAGCGGGAGTTTTAGCCGGGGAGCTGTTTTTT CASSPGLAGVLAGELFF TRBV6-1 TRBD2 TRBJ2-2 many
TGTGCCAGCAGTTTATGGGCTAGCGGGAAGGAGCAGTACTTC CASSLWASGKEQYF TRBV27 TRBD2 TRBJ2-7 NA
TGCAGTGCCATTGGGGTGGAGGCAGATACGCAGTATTTT CSAIGVEADTQYF TRBV20-1 NA TRBJ2-3 medium-sized
TGTGCCAGCAGGCCCCCCGGGACTAGCGGATACAATGAGCAGTTCTTC CASRPPGTSGYNEQFF TRBV6-1 TRBD2 TRBJ2-1 many
TGCGCCAGCAGCGTCAGTCAACTAGCGGGAGTATCAAGCACAGATACGCAGTATTTT CASSVSQLAGVSSTDTQYF TRBV5-1 TRBD2 TRBJ2-3 medium-sized
TGTGCCAGCAGCGTCAGGGGAGCCGGGGAGCTGTTTTTT CASSVRGAGELFF TRBV2 NA TRBJ2-2 many
TGCGCCAGCAGCCAACCTAGCGGGAGTAATGCTGAGCAGTTCTTC CASSQPSGSNAEQFF TRBV4-1 TRBD2 TRBJ2-1 many
TGTGCCAGCAGCCAAGAAGCAAGGGGAGGCTATGGCTACACCTTC CASSQEARGGYGYTF TRBV4-2 NA TRBJ1-2 many
TGTGCCAGCAGGACCGGGACAGGGTCGTATGGCTACACCTTC CASRTGTGSYGYTF TRBV28 TRBD1 TRBJ1-2 many
TGTGCCAGCAGCCAAGCTACTAGCGGGAGTTACGAGCAGTACTTC CASSQATSGSYEQYF TRBV4-2 TRBD2 TRBJ2-7 many
TGTGCCAGTAGTCTCTCTGGTGGCGGAACTGGAAACACCATATATTTT CASSLSGGGTGNTIYF TRBV11-2 NA TRBJ1-3 NA
TGTGCCAGCAGCTTACATTTGCAGGGGAACACTGAAGCTTTCTTT CASSLHLQGNTEAFF TRBV13 NA TRBJ1-1 many
TGTGCCAGCAGCCGATCGGTACCTCAGGGGTATACAAAACATAGCAATCAGCCCCAGCATTTT CASSRSVPQGYTKHSNQPQHF TRBV7-3 NA TRBJ1-5 NA
TGTGCCAGCAGTGGTCGTGGTGGGGGTGCCGGGGAGCTGTTTTTT CASSGRGGGAGELFF TRBV27 NA TRBJ2-2 many
TGTGCCAGTGGGAAGCTAGCGCTATCCAATTATGGAGAGCAGTTCTTC CASGKLALSNYGEQFF TRBV19 NA TRBJ2-1 many
TGTGCCAGCAGCTTAGCGCACGGGGCCGGCAATGAAAAACTGTTTTTT CASSLAHGAGNEKLFF TRBV7-8 NA TRBJ1-4 many
TGTGCCAGCAGTGACAGGGGCAGGGAGCAGCCCCAGCATTTT CASSDRGREQPQHF TRBV6-1 NA TRBJ1-5 many
TGTGCCAGCAGCTGGGGCAGGTCCTACAATGAGCAGTTCTTC CASSWGRSYNEQFF TRBV3-1 NA TRBJ2-1 many
TGCGCCAGCAGCCTCGACAGGGCTCAAGAGACCCAGTACTTC CASSLDRAQETQYF TRBV4-1 TRBD1 TRBJ2-5 many
TGTGCCAGCAGCCCCGGGCCCCGAGGGGTTTGGTACGAGCAGTACTTC CASSPGPRGVWYEQYF TRBV7-9 NA TRBJ2-7 many
TGTGCCAGCAGCTTGATTGGGGGACCCCACACAGATACGCAGTATTTT CASSLIGGPHTDTQYF TRBV5-6 NA TRBJ2-3 many
TGTGCCAGCAGTGATCTCCTCGGAAGGGGGCGAAGCTACGAGCAGTACTTC CASSDLLGRGRSYEQYF TRBV6-1 TRBD1 TRBJ2-7 medium-sized
TGTGCCAGCATCTTCCGGGACAGAAACTACGGCTACACCTTC CASIFRDRNYGYTF TRBV7-2 TRBD1 TRBJ1-2 NA
TGTACCAGCAGCCAAGAAGCAAGGGGAGGCTGTGGCTACACCTTC CTSSQEARGGCGYTF TRBV4-2 NA TRBJ1-2 NA
TGTGCCAGCAGCGCTACCGGGACTAGCGGCAATGAGCAGTTCTTC CASSATGTSGNEQFF TRBV7-9 TRBD2 TRBJ2-1 many
TGTGCCAGCAGCGTAGTACCGTGGGGCGGGGAGCTGTTTTTT CASSVVPWGGELFF TRBV9 NA TRBJ2-2 many
TGTGCCACCAGCAATCCCCCGAGGGACGAGCAGTACTTC CATSNPPRDEQYF TRBV15 NA TRBJ2-7 NA
TGTGCCACCAGCAGAGATCCACAAGTCTATGGCTACACCTTC CATSRDPQVYGYTF TRBV15 NA TRBJ1-2 many
TGTGCCAGTAGTAACCTAGCGGGAGACGAGCAGTACTTC CASSNLAGDEQYF TRBV19 TRBD2 TRBJ2-7 many
TGTGCCAGCAGCGGCCCCCCCCCCTACAATGAGCAGTTCTTC CASSGPPPYNEQFF TRBV9 NA TRBJ2-1 many
TGCAGTGCTAGAGATCTGGGCGGGTACTACGAGCAGTACTTC CSARDLGGYYEQYF TRBV20-1 NA TRBJ2-7 medium-sized
TGTGCCAGCAGTTACGAATTTCTTCAGGACCGCGAAAATTCACCCCTCCACTTT CASSYEFLQDRENSPLHF TRBV6-9 NA TRBJ1-6 medium-sized
TGCAGCGTTCGCCCAGCGGGAGGTGGCACAGATACGCAGTATTTT CSVRPAGGGTDTQYF TRBV29-1 TRBD2 TRBJ2-3 many
TGCAGTGCCCCGGGACAGTTAAATGAAAAACTGTTTTTT CSAPGQLNEKLFF TRBV20-1 TRBD1 TRBJ1-4 many
TGTGCCACCTCAATGGCGTTTGATCAGCCCCAGCATTTT CATSMAFDQPQHF TRBV6-2/TRBV6-3 NA TRBJ1-5 many
TGTGCCAGCAACCGGGGGGATCCTGGAAACACCATATATTTT CASNRGDPGNTIYF TRBV12-3/TRBV12-4 NA TRBJ1-3 many
TGTGCCAGCAGTTTGACGACAGTCACTGAAGCTTTCTTT CASSLTTVTEAFF TRBV27 NA TRBJ1-1 many